Described below is a single T cell receptor (beta chain) sequence and its context. What it binds is not known. Trimming shortened V by 1 base and J by 1 base, and 8 bases separated the two germline ends. Germline CDR1 reads LGHNT; CDR2 reads FRNRAP. The CDR3 runs 15 residues. The PCR employed 60 Vbeta primers together with 13 Jbeta primers. The table came from immunoSEQ multiplex PCR; TCRdb's copy has only in-frame clones and leaves some out. Recorded here are 140,000 or so clones; the top ten clones represent approximately 0.88%. This entry belongs to a study of cytomegalovirus exposure and HLA in healthy donors. Each donor was nominally healthy when sampled (though unrecorded immune exposures were likely). Points from the study as a whole: In a later analysis, productive TCRs from donors in an Asian-associated ancestry cluster reportedly carried fewer N-insertions than the cohort mean. A missense variant in DCLRE1C was later tied to TCR beta V- and J-gene trimming. The study dropped some indistinguishable V segments, TRBV6-2 and TRBV6-3 among them.

The chain links TRBV12-5 to TRBJ2-1, with a possible D match to TRBD1 (5 bases). The sequencing input was PBMCs. The receptor comes from a male donor in good health and CMV-seronegative. CDR3 loop: CASGLGQGSYNEQFF. Written as DNA, the CDR3 is TGTGCTAGTGGTTTGGGGCAGGGTTCCTACAATGAGCAGTTCTTC.